The clone carrying this T cell receptor beta chain was seen a few times. The antigen is not known. TCRdb independently ran MiXCR on the 5' RACE reads; one entry per CDR3 protein. Altogether 450,000 or so distinct CDR3 sequences are present, around a quarter being singletons, with the ten largest covering around an eighth. The data are from a study of T-cell memory formation after mild COVID-19. For the study at large: Across donors, TCR clusters were largely donor specific. Study findings and constraints: Contracting clones localized mainly to CM and EM when CD4+ and mainly to EMRA when CD8+.

V was pared by 4 bases and J by 3 bases, with 13 bases between. Germline CDR1 KGHSH, CDR2 LQKENI. CDR3 length equals 15 residues. This clonotype was obtained from an adult woman who had mild COVID-19 (a few samples of this study predate the infection). Cell type and time point are not known. The sample comprised PBMCs or a T cell subset sorted from them (not recorded which). The chain employs TRBV18 and TRBJ1-5, with no clear D. CDR3: CASSQSLGDNQPQHF. DNA of the CDR3: TGTGCCAGCTCACAATCGTTAGGAGACAATCAGCCCCAGCATTTT.